Sequencing of this T cell receptor (beta chain) was carried out in a study of vaccination effects on CD4 cells after COVID-19. Notes on this clone: Its specificity is not known.

Profiled with immunoSEQ multiplex PCR; TCRdb holds only in-frame clones, not every one. The profile covers more than 20,000 clones, with roughly 80% appearing a single time and 15% to 20% taken by the ten largest. Prior to sequencing, the ViraFEST assay stimulated PBMC with viral peptide pools, which expanded the antigen-specific CD4+ T cells. Following culture for approximately 11 days, CD4+ T cells were isolated. Nobody among the vaccine recipients had prior SARS-CoV-2 infection (nucleocapsid antibodies were negative). The source material was CD4+ T cells from PBMCs cultured with HCoV-NL63 spike peptides, sampled before COVID-19 vaccination. This clonotype was obtained from a human donor who received a COVID-19 vaccine.

This CDR3 reads CASREGGQPAPLIPYGYTF. DNA for the CDR3: TGTGCCAGCAGAGAGGGGGGCCAGCCCGCACCCTTAATACCCTATGGCTACACCTTC. The chain joins TRBV21-1 to TRBJ1-2. TRBV21-1 is tagged as a pseudogene. The CDR3 spans 19 residues.